Sequencing of this T cell receptor (beta chain) was carried out in a study of T cells after yellow fever vaccination (dated by TCRdb to between 2019 and 2020). Turning to the overall study: Libraries from fractions with low cell numbers were prepared with the SMART-Seq v4 Ultra Low Input RNA kit. To track T-cell clones before and after primary and booster YFV17D yellow fever vaccination, bulk TCR alpha and beta repertoires were sequenced longitudinally. Bulk PBMC replicates and cell subsets were isolated from blood drawn at multiple timepoints before and after both primary and secondary immunization. Two healthy male donors, one aged 18 to 30 and one aged 30 to 40 years, made up the cohort. On the study overall, not on this receptor specifically: Because the study included only two donors, the extent to which the findings can be generalized is limited. Most clones expanded after primary vaccination were re-detected after the booster (around 96% of CD4 and roughly 87% of CD8), suggesting broad memory maintenance. Because abundant contaminating clonotypes from the bulk population could be contained in FACS-sorted repertoires, computational filtering was required. Compared with the primary T-cell response, the secondary T-cell response was weaker but faster, peaking on day 5 rather than day 15. A small fraction of clonotypes appeared in both the CD4 and CD8 compartments, likely as a result of convergent recombination.

Per the publication, the treatment or condition label means: live attenuated yellow fever vaccine strain. At each blood-draw timepoint, two biological replicates of bulk PBMCs were collected. A standard Ficoll-Paque protocol was used to isolate PBMCs from peripheral blood. RNA was extracted with TriZol from bulk PBMCs, CD4 and CD8 fractions, and dextramer-positive and dextramer-negative fractions. The CDR3 holds 14 amino acids from the cysteine to the phenylalanine. The sequence is cut down to CDR3 DNA, 42 bases in frame from base 1. V and J lose 6 bases and 2 bases, and a span of 14 bases separates them. Via the germline V gene (reference sequence), CDR1 is DFQATT and CDR2 SNEGSKA. This clonotype was seen a handful of times. This clone's antigen is unknown. Qualities for individual bases were not recorded, and no much larger clone is one base off. Instrument on record: Illumina NovaSeq 6000. TCR cDNA was made using 5'RACE template switching, a step that added a universal primer site and unique molecular identifiers. Priming for cDNA synthesis came from both the TCR alpha and TCR beta constant segments. Libraries were amplified in two PCR steps, with sample barcodes and sequencing adapters added in the second step. Libraries were sequenced on Illumina HiSeq 2500 (2x100 bp) or NovaSeq (2x150 bp). The study's own analysis went as follows. Reads were demultiplexed and collapsed into UMI consensus sequences with MIGEC, and V(D)J alignment was performed with MiXCR. Using edgeR on replicate PBMC samples, clonotypes were called vaccine-responding if FDR was below 0.01 and the log2 fold change was above 5 up to day 15. Bulk clonotypes were assigned CD4 or CD8 identity according to which sequenced CD4 or CD8 repertoire held them at higher abundance. TCRdb reprocessing: public reads trimmed at Q25 with fastp, clones called with MiXCR, in-frame beta chains kept. Entries that share a CDR3 protein sequence are merged under the most common genes and DNA. These V and J calls originate from TCRdb's pipeline instead of the authors' own analysis. This sample is represented by fewer than 500,000 distinct CDR3 sequences; roughly a sixth of them were singletons. The top ten clones comprise over 15% of the sample.

Sequencing used PBMCs, obtained before the yellow fever booster vaccination. This clonotype was obtained from a young man who received the YFV17D yellow fever vaccine. The rearranged chain carries TRBV20-1 and TRBJ1-5; a tentative D call is TRBD1 (6 bases match). DNA sequence: TGCAGTGCCCCGGTCAGGGGTGGCAATCAGCCCCAGCATTTT. This encodes CSAPVRGGNQPQHF.